Listed below are T cell receptor beta chains from one sample, sequenced in a study of T-cell reconstitution after alpha-beta-depleted transplantation in children. TCRdb re-derived calls from the PCR reads in MiXCR, one entry per CDR3 protein. The table includes 70,000 to 95,000 distinct CDR3 sequences, 15% detected once. The sequences come from PBMCs, mostly from graft donor cells, collected 180 days after TCRalphabeta/CD19-depleted stem cell transplant. These receptors all come from a male patient aged 2-9 years who had a stem cell transplant for acute lymphoblastic leukemia, so the T cells may come from the graft donor. Both conserved end residues are trimmed from each CDR3.

J	V	CDR3
TRBJ2-2	TRBV12-3/TRBV12-4	ASSQQGSNTGELF
TRBJ2-7	TRBV5-1	ASSFHRDRASYEQY
TRBJ2-1	TRBV3-1	ASSPGTYHEQF
TRBJ1-4	TRBV15	ATSRYPGRIATNEKLF
TRBJ1-4	TRBV12-3/TRBV12-4	ASSSDRRLF
TRBJ2-5	TRBV15	ATSRDRGLQETQY
TRBJ1-2	TRBV14	ASSQTDVYGYT
TRBJ2-5	TRBV6-2/TRBV6-3	ASSSIQVPSYQETQY
TRBJ2-5	TRBV29-1	SVRVRGLETQY
TRBJ2-3	TRBV3-1	ASSLDSPGPTDTQY
TRBJ2-3	TRBV5-1	ASSPGQGVRTDTQY
TRBJ2-2	TRBV7-2	ASSARRDRGRTGELF
TRBJ2-3	TRBV5-1	ASSFVLAGTTDTQY
TRBJ2-7	TRBV7-9	ASSLGWGNEQY
TRBJ2-3	TRBV12-3/TRBV12-4	ASRGYLFADTQY
TRBJ2-1	TRBV6-1	ASSELGLAGSSSYNEQF
TRBJ2-1	TRBV10-3	AITGTGLSGNEQF
TRBJ2-3	TRBV20-1	SAQRLAGERDTQY
TRBJ2-7	TRBV6-4	ASSEGQGLCEQY
TRBJ1-1	TRBV20-1	SASQQGPNTEAF
TRBJ2-7	TRBV5-1	ASSLNRAGDTYEQY
TRBJ1-2	TRBV7-8	ASSLEADWGYT
TRBJ1-1	TRBV5-1	ASSAYRLENTEAF
TRBJ1-2	TRBV4-1	ASSQIVFPGEDYGYT
TRBJ2-1	TRBV20-1	SARRTSGIVNEQF
TRBJ2-2	TRBV6-1	ASRWRRENTGELF
TRBJ2-7	TRBV20-1	SATRNSAGARSPYEQY
TRBJ1-1	TRBV5-1	ASSLRGPADTEAF
TRBJ2-7	TRBV20-1	SLGQGRYEQY
TRBJ1-1	TRBV20-1	SWGRDRVNTEAF
TRBJ2-3	TRBV7-9	ASSPGTSVQDTQY
TRBJ2-1	TRBV7-2	ASSSPSTSGGYNEQF
TRBJ2-1	TRBV20-1	SARIRGPMNEQF